A selection of T cell receptor beta chains follows, all from one sample in a study of early T cells in non-severe SARS-CoV-2 infection. TCRdb recomputed calls from the 5' RACE reads with MiXCR, one row per CDR3 protein. The data show around 29,000 distinct CDR3 sequences, with 9% to 10% seen just once and roughly an eighth held by the top ten. Source material: whole blood. These receptors originate from an adult who was a healthcare worker with PCR-confirmed SARS-CoV-2 infection or an uninfected control (not recorded which). Both conserved end residues are part of each CDR3.

v_call: TRBV11-2; j_call: TRBJ1-1; cdr3_aa: CASSLTRTEAFF
v_call: TRBV4-2; j_call: TRBJ2-5; cdr3_aa: CASSQYTNRAAQETQYF
v_call: TRBV3-1; j_call: TRBJ2-7; cdr3_aa: CASSPENIYEQYF
v_call: TRBV20-1; j_call: TRBJ2-7; cdr3_aa: CSARSGTGSSYEQYF
v_call: TRBV3-1; j_call: TRBJ1-1; cdr3_aa: CASSQRGQGDTEAFF
v_call: TRBV20-1; j_call: TRBJ2-1; cdr3_aa: CSAPTGTFSSYNEQFF
v_call: TRBV11-2; j_call: TRBJ2-5; cdr3_aa: CASSFSGGAGETQYF
v_call: TRBV11-3; j_call: TRBJ1-1; cdr3_aa: CASSFKGKGTEAFF
v_call: TRBV6-5; j_call: TRBJ1-3; cdr3_aa: CASTKIGIGNTIYF
v_call: TRBV5-6; j_call: TRBJ1-5; cdr3_aa: CASTESSRFGGGHQPQHF
v_call: TRBV11-2; j_call: TRBJ2-3; cdr3_aa: CASSSPRGFTDTQYF
v_call: TRBV29-1; j_call: TRBJ2-2; cdr3_aa: CSAGESPNTGELFF
v_call: TRBV5-1; j_call: TRBJ1-6; cdr3_aa: CASSPRDSNSPLHF
v_call: TRBV29-1; j_call: TRBJ2-7; cdr3_aa: CSVALDYEQYF
v_call: TRBV9; j_call: TRBJ1-6; cdr3_aa: CASSEGQENSPLHF
v_call: TRBV6-2/TRBV6-3; j_call: TRBJ2-2; cdr3_aa: CASSYGEGSDTGELFF
v_call: TRBV12-5; j_call: TRBJ2-5; cdr3_aa: CASGLGTFQETQYF
v_call: TRBV6-5; j_call: TRBJ2-1; cdr3_aa: CASSHGERQFF
v_call: TRBV5-5; j_call: TRBJ2-7; cdr3_aa: CASSQTPGQGPYEQYF
v_call: TRBV12-3/TRBV12-4; j_call: TRBJ2-1; cdr3_aa: CASRETGSLNEQFF
v_call: TRBV27; j_call: TRBJ1-2; cdr3_aa: CASSRDQGSANYGYTF
v_call: TRBV29-1; j_call: TRBJ1-3; cdr3_aa: CSVEDVVSGNTIYF
v_call: TRBV10-1; j_call: TRBJ1-1; cdr3_aa: CASSDGTEDTEAFF
v_call: TRBV9; j_call: TRBJ1-2; cdr3_aa: CASSVVGQFNYGYTF
v_call: TRBV19; j_call: TRBJ2-5; cdr3_aa: CASSIWASGTRQETQYF
v_call: TRBV2; j_call: TRBJ1-5; cdr3_aa: CASSGRQGRNQPQHF
v_call: TRBV19; j_call: TRBJ2-7; cdr3_aa: CATALTGGSYEQYF
v_call: TRBV12-3/TRBV12-4; j_call: TRBJ1-2; cdr3_aa: CASSLALSGYTF
v_call: TRBV24-1; j_call: TRBJ1-2; cdr3_aa: CATSDYLLNYGYTF
v_call: TRBV25-1; j_call: TRBJ1-1; cdr3_aa: CASSDSAPTEAFF
v_call: TRBV29-1; j_call: TRBJ1-1; cdr3_aa: CSVADTGSTEAFF
v_call: TRBV5-1; j_call: TRBJ2-7; cdr3_aa: CASTPGTANYEQYF
v_call: TRBV29-1; j_call: TRBJ1-5; cdr3_aa: CSVQDRNQPQHF
v_call: TRBV12-3/TRBV12-4; j_call: TRBJ1-1; cdr3_aa: CASSPRLTEAFF
v_call: TRBV10-3; j_call: TRBJ2-5; cdr3_aa: CAISDPQETQYF
v_call: TRBV19; j_call: TRBJ2-5; cdr3_aa: CASSMAGQEETQYF
v_call: TRBV7-2; j_call: TRBJ2-5; cdr3_aa: CASSIGQQETQYF
v_call: TRBV29-1; j_call: TRBJ2-3; cdr3_aa: CSVEGGTESTDTQYF
v_call: TRBV7-2; j_call: TRBJ2-2; cdr3_aa: CASSLNSGGVLAGELFF
v_call: TRBV5-1; j_call: TRBJ1-3; cdr3_aa: CASSADGGNTIYF
v_call: TRBV7-6; j_call: TRBJ2-5; cdr3_aa: CASSSARQETQYF
v_call: TRBV5-1; j_call: TRBJ2-7; cdr3_aa: CASSIDGTGDYEQYF
v_call: TRBV7-3; j_call: TRBJ2-3; cdr3_aa: CASKGSGSTDTQYF
v_call: TRBV3-1; j_call: TRBJ1-2; cdr3_aa: CASSQPGGYTF
v_call: TRBV7-8; j_call: TRBJ2-7; cdr3_aa: CASSFMHSYEQYF
v_call: TRBV6-6; j_call: TRBJ2-1; cdr3_aa: CASTLLGAYNEQFF
v_call: TRBV29-1; j_call: TRBJ2-1; cdr3_aa: CSVGDEQFF
v_call: TRBV6-2/TRBV6-3; j_call: TRBJ2-7; cdr3_aa: CASRGLANSYEQYF
v_call: TRBV6-5; j_call: TRBJ2-7; cdr3_aa: CASRKNLRVAYEQYF
v_call: TRBV24-1; j_call: TRBJ2-5; cdr3_aa: CATSDHSGGEETQYF
v_call: TRBV29-1; j_call: TRBJ2-3; cdr3_aa: CSPTVGGTQYF
v_call: TRBV3-1; j_call: TRBJ2-5; cdr3_aa: CASSPGGRETQYF
v_call: TRBV28; j_call: TRBJ1-5; cdr3_aa: CASLDSNQPQHF
v_call: TRBV4-3; j_call: TRBJ1-1; cdr3_aa: CASSHQESDTEAFF
v_call: TRBV7-2; j_call: TRBJ2-5; cdr3_aa: CASSPGRAETQYF